The present entry profiles one T cell receptor beta chain with its context. Its specificity is unknown. Researchers ran the PCR with 60 Vbeta and 13 Jbeta primers. The data were produced by immunoSEQ multiplex PCR, yet TCRdb's version contains in-frame clones alone and is incomplete. Seen here are some 190,000 clones, over 70% observed once, and the top ten hold approximately 2.8%. This sample is drawn from a study of cytomegalovirus exposure and HLA in healthy donors. Findings and limits, study-wide: In vitro experiments confirmed that three CMV-associated chains were specific for CMV antigens. Most of the TCR beta V segments (in an earlier analysis) were productive either about 87% or about 30% of the time. Listed as cytomegalovirus-associated were about 160 TCR beta chains.

The CDR3 totals 16 residues. Between the trimmed V and J ends, which lost 5 bases and 4 bases, there was a span of 23 bases. From germline, CDR1 is SQVTM and CDR2 ANQGSEA. V and J are TRBV29-1 and TRBJ1-2, with D unresolved. The TCR comes from a woman in her 30s in good health and CMV-seropositive. The source material was PBMCs. DNA of the CDR3: TGCAGCGTTAGGGCCGCGGGAAGCCCCCAAAGCTATGGCTACACCTTC. As protein: CSVRAAGSPQSYGYTF.